This T cell receptor beta chain appears in the sequencing data of a study of PD-1 blockade in classical Hodgkin lymphoma. Study-level points and caveats: Newly diagnosed patients were reported to start with lower TCR diversity than healthy donors. Underlying causes for the observed repertoire differences were not defined, possibly disease activity or prior therapy.

This sample's time point: newly diagnosed, previously untreated cHL patient sample. The authors used newly diagnosed, untreated classical Hodgkin lymphoma PBMCs as comparison. As concerns this clone: What it recognizes is unknown.

In germline, CDR1 is MGHRA, CDR2 YSYEKL. This CDR3 contains 19 residues. Germline trimming cut 4 bases from V and 3 bases from J; bases unmatched to any gene: 10. Sequencing used immunoSEQ multiplex PCR; TCRdb keeps in-frame clones, though not all of them. Altogether approximately 70,000 clones are present, 93% being singletons, with the ten largest covering roughly 2.6%. The clonotype originates from a human donor with classical Hodgkin lymphoma. The chain has TRBV4-1 and TRBJ2-1; the match to TRBD2 covers 15 bases. The sequenced material came from peripheral blood mononuclear cells (PBMCs). The CDR3, as DNA: TGCGCCAGCAGCCTGCCCGGGACTAGCGGGGGGAACTACTACAATGAGCAGTTCTTC. Encoded protein: CASSLPGTSGGNYYNEQFF.